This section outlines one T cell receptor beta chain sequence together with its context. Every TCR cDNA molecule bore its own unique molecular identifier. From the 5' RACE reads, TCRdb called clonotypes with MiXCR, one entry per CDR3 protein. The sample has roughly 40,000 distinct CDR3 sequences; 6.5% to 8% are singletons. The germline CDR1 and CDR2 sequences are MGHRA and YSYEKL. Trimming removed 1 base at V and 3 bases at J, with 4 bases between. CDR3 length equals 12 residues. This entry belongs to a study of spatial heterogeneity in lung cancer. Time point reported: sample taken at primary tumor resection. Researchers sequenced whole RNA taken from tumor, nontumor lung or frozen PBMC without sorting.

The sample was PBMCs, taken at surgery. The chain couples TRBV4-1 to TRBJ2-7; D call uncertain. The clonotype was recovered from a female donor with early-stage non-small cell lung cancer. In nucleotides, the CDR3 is TGCGCCAGCAGCCAAGGGGTCTACGAGCAGTACTTC. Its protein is CASSQGVYEQYF.